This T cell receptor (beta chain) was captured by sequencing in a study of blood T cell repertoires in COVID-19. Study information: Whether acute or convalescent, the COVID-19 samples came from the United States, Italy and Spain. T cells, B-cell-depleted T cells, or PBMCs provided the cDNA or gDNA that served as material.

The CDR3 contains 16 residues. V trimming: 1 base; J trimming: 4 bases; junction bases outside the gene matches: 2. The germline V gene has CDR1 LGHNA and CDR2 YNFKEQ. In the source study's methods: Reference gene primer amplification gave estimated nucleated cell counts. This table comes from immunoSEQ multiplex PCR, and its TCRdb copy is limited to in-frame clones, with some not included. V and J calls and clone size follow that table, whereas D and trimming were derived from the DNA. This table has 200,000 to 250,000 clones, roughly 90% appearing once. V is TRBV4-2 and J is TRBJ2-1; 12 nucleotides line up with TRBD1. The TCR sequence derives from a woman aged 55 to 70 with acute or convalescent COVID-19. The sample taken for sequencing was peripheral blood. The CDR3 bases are TGTGCCAGCAGCCAAGGGGACAGGGGGCCATACAATGAGCAGTTCTTC. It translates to CASSQGDRGPYNEQFF.